This T cell receptor (beta chain) is drawn from a study of T cell repertoires in cytomegalovirus infection. Turning to the study itself: Recently described HLA-C-restricted plus well-studied HLA-B-restricted CMV epitopes were used.

TCRdb independently ran MiXCR on the reads; one entry per CDR3 protein. The data hold around 540,000 distinct CDR3 sequences, with about 33% observed a single time. To note about this clonotype: Its antigen is undetermined.

V lost 7 bases and J 5 bases, leaving 20 bases between the germline ends. Per germline, CDR1 MDHEN and CDR2 SYDVKM. This CDR3 contains 15 residues. Overall study findings and caveats: Identification of carriers of CMV plus the relevant HLA was performed using cumulative public TCR beta family frequency. The study found HLA-C-restricted CMV-specific TCR beta clonotypes dominating the ex vivo response.

The specimen was cultured PBMCs, collected from culture after CMV antigen stimulation. This receptor was taken from a human donor in good health (CMV status not recorded). Some clones in this sample may be carry-over from other donors' samples. The genes are TRBV28 and TRBJ2-5; unclear D gene. CDR3: CASNPKFKLGETQYF. In DNA, the CDR3 is TGTGCCAGCAACCCGAAGTTTAAGCTTGGGGAGACCCAGTACTTC.